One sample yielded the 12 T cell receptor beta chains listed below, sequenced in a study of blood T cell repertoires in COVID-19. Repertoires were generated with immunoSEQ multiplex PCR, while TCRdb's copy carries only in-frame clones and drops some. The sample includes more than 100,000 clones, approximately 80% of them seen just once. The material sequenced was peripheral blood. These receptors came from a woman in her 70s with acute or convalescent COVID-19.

In DNA form, the CDR3 reads TGTGCCAGCAGCGCAAGACAGGGTTGGGGAGAGACCCAGTACTTC. Translation: CASSARQGWGETQYF. The gene calls are TRBV2 and TRBJ2-5, with 7 positions matching TRBD1. CDR1 SNHLY and CDR2 FYNNEI come from the germline V gene. This CDR3 comprises 15 residues. The V gene end was trimmed by 6 bases and the J gene end by 4 bases; junction bases not matched to a gene: 11. The whole variable domain, remainder taken from reference TRBV2 and TRBJ2-5, is EPEVTQTPSHQVTQMGQEVILRCVPISNHLYFYWYRQILGQKVEFLVSFYNNEISEKSEIFDDQFSVERPDGSNFTLKIRSTKLEDSAMYFCASSARQGWGETQYFGPGTRLLVL.

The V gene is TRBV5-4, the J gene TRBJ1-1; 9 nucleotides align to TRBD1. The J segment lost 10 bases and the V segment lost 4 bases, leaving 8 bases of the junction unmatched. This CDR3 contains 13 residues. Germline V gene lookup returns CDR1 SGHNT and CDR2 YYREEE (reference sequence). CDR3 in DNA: TGTGCCAGCAGCCAAACAGGGGGCGCGGGAGCTTTCTTT. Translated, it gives CASSQTGGAGAFF.

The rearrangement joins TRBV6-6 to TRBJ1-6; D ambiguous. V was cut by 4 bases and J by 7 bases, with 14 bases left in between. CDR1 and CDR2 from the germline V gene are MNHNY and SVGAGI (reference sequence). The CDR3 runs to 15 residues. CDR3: CASSLTMGGNSPLHF. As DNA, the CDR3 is TGTGCCAGCAGTTTGACCATGGGCGGGAATTCACCCCTCCACTTT.

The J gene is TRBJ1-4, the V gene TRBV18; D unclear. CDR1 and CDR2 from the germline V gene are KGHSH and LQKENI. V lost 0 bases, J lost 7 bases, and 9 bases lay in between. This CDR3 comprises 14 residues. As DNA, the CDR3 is TGTGCCAGCTCACCACCGTGGCAGTTTGAAAAACTGTTTTTT. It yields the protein CASSPPWQFEKLFF.

The CDR3 DNA reads as TGTGCCAGCAGTGAATCGACAGGACAGGGAGGATATGGCTACACCTTC. This translates into CASSESTGQGGYGYTF. The chain uses TRBV25-1 and TRBJ1-2; 8 bases line up with TRBD1. The CDR3 spans 16 residues. From germline, CDR1 is MGHDK and CDR2 SYGVNS. Unmatched junction bases numbered 9, after V lost 1 base and J lost 5 bases.

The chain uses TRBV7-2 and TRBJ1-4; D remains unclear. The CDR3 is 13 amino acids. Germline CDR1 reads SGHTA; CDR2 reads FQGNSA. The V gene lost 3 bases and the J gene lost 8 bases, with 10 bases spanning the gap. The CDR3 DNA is TGTGCCAGCAGCTTTCAGGTTTCGGAAAAACTGTTTTTT. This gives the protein CASSFQVSEKLFF.

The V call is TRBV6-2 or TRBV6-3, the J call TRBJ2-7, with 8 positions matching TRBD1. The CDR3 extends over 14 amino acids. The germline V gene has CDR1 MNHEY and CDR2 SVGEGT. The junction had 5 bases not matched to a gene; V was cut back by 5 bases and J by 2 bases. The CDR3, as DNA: TGTGCCAGCAGTCTGAGGACAGGGCCCTACGAGCAGTACTTC. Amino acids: CASSLRTGPYEQYF.

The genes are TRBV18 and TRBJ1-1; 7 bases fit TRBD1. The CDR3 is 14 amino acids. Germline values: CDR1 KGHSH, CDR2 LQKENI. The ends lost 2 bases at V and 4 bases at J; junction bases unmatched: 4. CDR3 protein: CASSPGQALTEAFF. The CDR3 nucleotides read TGTGCCAGCTCACCAGGACAGGCACTCACTGAAGCTTTCTTT.

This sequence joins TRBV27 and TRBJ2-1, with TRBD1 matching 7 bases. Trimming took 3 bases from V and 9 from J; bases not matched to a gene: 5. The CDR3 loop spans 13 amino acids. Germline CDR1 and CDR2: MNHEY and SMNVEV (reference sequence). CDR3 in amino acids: CASSFYRGGEQFF. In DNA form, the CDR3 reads TGTGCCAGCAGTTTCTACAGGGGCGGTGAGCAGTTCTTC.

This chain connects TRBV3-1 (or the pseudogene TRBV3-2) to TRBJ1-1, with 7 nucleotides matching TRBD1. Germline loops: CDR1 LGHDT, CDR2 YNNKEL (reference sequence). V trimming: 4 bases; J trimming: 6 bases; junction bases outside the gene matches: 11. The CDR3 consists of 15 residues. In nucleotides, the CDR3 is TGTGCCAGCAGCCGCTTTTCGGACAGGATGGCTGAAGCTTTCTTT. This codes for CASSRFSDRMAEAFF.

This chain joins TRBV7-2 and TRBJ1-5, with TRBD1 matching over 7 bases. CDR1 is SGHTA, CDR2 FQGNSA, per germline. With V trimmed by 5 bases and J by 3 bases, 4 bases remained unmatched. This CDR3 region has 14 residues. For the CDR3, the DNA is TGTGCCAGCAGCCCAGGGACAGACAATCAGCCCCAGCATTTT. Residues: CASSPGTDNQPQHF.

CDR3 protein: CASRTGWNTEAFF. The CDR3, as DNA: TGTGCCAGTAGGACAGGGTGGAACACTGAAGCTTTCTTT. The rearrangement joins TRBV19 to TRBJ1-1; TRBD1 matches 7 bases. V dropped 6 bases and J dropped 1; count of bases not matched to a gene: 2. This CDR3 comprises 13 residues. Looked up from germline, CDR1 is LNHDA and CDR2 is SQIVND (reference sequence).